The present TCR beta chain was sequenced within a study of shared clonotypes between healthy human individuals. The wider study: Each donor contributed plates that comprised three CD4 naive, three CD4 memory, two CD8 naive and one CD8 memory.

This CDR3 region has 15 residues. V lost 0 bases, J lost 3 bases, and 9 bases lay in between. Per germline, CDR1 SGHAT and CDR2 FQNNGV. The input for sorted-subset replicate PCRs was 200 to 250 ng DNA, around 30,000 T cell genomes. Profiling relied on immunoSEQ multiplex PCR, and the TCRdb table lists in-frame clones only, not all of them. The sample lists 2 million to 2.5 million clones, around 90% occurring once. The genes are TRBV11-2 and TRBJ1-3; D is unresolved. The sample consisted of naive CD4+ T cells from PBMCs. Subset denoted: CD45RA+ positively selected. The sequence derives from a man aged 18-30 years in good health. Some clones in this sample may be carry-over from other donors' samples. The CDR3 protein is CASSLDGGIGNTIYF. CDR3 coding DNA: TGTGCCAGCAGCTTAGACGGCGGAATTGGAAACACCATATATTTT.